The next 3 T cell receptor beta chains were all read from a single sample in a study of T cell repertoires in cytomegalovirus infection. TCRdb reprocessed the reads via MiXCR and lists one record per CDR3 protein. The sample has roughly 180,000 distinct CDR3 sequences, 28% seen once. The sample consisted of PBMCs. The receptors here all came from a human donor in good health (CMV status not recorded). Some clones in this sample may be carry-over from other donors' samples.

In this sample, this clonotype turned up many times. V is TRBV6-2 or TRBV6-3 and J is TRBJ1-1; TRBD1 matches 11 bases. The length of the CDR3 is 13 residues. V dropped 10 bases and J dropped 8; count of bases not matched to a gene: 9. The germline CDR1 and CDR2 sequences are MNHEY and SVGEGT. The CDR3 DNA follows: TGTGCCACCGGACAGGGGGCAAGCTCGGAAGCTTTCTTT. Translating gives CATGQGASSEAFF.

This clonotype showed up many times. The chain recombines TRBV11-2 with TRBJ1-5; D ambiguous. Germline V CDR1 and CDR2: SGHAT, FQNNGV. This CDR3 region has 15 residues. Trimming shortened V by 4 bases and J by 0 bases, and 10 bases separated the two germline ends. The CDR3 coding sequence is TGTGCCAGCAGCTACAGAGGCACTAGCAATCAGCCCCAGCATTTT. This codes for CASSYRGTSNQPQHF. Combining the CDR3 with reference TRBV11-2 and TRBJ1-5 gives the whole variable domain EAGVAQSPRYKIIEKRQSVAFWCNPISGHATLYWYQQILGQGPKLLIQFQNNGVVDDSQLPKDRFSAERLKGVDSTLKIQPAKLEDSAVYLCASSYRGTSNQPQHFGDGTRLSIL.

The chain is built from TRBV5-1 and TRBJ1-1, with D uncertain. The germline V gene encodes CDR1 SGHRS and CDR2 YFSETQ. The CDR3 spans 15 residues. V was cut by 0 bases and J by 2 bases, with 11 bases left in between. The CDR3 is CASSLAGGLNTEAFF. In nucleotides, the CDR3 is TGCGCCAGCAGCTTGGCCGGAGGCCTTAACACTGAAGCTTTCTTT.